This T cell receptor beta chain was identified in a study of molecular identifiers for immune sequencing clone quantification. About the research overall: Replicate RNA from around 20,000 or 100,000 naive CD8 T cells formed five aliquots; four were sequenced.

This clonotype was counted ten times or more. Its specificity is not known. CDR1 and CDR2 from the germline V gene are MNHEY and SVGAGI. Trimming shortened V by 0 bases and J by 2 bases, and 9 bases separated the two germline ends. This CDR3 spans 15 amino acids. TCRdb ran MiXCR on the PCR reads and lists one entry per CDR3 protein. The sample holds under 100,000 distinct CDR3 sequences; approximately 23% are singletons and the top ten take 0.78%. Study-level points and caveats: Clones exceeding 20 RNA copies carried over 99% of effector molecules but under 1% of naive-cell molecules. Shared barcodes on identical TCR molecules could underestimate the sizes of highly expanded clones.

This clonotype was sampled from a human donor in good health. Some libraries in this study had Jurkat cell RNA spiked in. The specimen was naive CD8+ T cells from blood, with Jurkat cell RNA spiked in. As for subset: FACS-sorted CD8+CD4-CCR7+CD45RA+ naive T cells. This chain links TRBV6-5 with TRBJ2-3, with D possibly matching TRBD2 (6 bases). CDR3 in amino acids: CASSYSTSFTDTQYF. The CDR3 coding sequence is TGTGCCAGCAGTTACTCGACTAGTTTCACAGATACGCAGTATTTT.